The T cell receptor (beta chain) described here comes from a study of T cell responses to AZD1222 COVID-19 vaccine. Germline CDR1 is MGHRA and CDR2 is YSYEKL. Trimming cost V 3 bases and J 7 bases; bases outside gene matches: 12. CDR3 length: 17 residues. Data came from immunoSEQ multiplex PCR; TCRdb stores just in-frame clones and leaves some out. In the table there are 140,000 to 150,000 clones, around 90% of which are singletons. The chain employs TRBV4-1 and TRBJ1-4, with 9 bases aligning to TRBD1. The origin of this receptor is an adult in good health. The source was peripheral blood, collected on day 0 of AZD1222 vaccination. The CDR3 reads CASSHHRQGELSEKLFF. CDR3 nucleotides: TGCGCCAGCAGCCACCATCGACAGGGGGAGTTGAGTGAAAAACTGTTTTTT.